The subject of this entry is one T cell receptor beta chain. One junction end does not reproduce the germline sequence, and a read error may be involved. The record originates from a study of blood T cells in healthy people across ages. The CDR3 spans 12 residues. Germline lookup yields CDR1 ENHRY and CDR2 SYGVKD. Each sample had at least 6.5 million PBMCs isolated. Next came a second PCR, run for about 6 to 12 cycles, which used a sample-barcoded 5' primer along with a J-beta primer mix. Carrying 12 random nucleotides, a template-switch adaptor labeled each individual cDNA molecule. TCRdb re-called the 5' RACE reads with MiXCR, one entry per CDR3 protein. The sample includes about 930,000 distinct CDR3 sequences, 25% to 30% of them seen just once. This same sample was also taken into another study, of T cells of mothers and their children. That study reports: Relative to unrelated pairs, biologically related mother-child dyads exhibited marginally greater, non-significant overlap.

V is TRBV10-3 and J is TRBJ1-5, with TRBD1 identical over 7 bases. The TCR comes from a woman aged 40 to 50 in good health. The sample consisted of blood. The CDR3: CAISESPGQRVF. CDR3 coding DNA: TGTGCCATCAGTGAGTCTCCGGGACAGAGGGTTTTT.